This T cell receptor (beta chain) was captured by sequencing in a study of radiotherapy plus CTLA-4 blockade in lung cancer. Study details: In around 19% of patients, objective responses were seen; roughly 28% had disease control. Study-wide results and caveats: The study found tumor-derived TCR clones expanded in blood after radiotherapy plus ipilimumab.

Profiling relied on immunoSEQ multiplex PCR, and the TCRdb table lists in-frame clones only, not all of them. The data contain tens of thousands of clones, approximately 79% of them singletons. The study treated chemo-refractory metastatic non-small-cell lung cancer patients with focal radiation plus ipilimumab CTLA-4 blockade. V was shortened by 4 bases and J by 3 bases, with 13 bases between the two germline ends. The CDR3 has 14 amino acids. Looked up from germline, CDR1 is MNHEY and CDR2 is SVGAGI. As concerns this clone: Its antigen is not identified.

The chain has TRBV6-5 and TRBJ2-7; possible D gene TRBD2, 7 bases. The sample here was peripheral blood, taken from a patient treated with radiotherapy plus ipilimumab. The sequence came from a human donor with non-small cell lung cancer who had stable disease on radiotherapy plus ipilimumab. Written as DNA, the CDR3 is TGTGCCAGCAGTTCTGGGGGGGGGCACTACGAGCAGTACGTC. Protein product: CASSSGGGHYEQYV.